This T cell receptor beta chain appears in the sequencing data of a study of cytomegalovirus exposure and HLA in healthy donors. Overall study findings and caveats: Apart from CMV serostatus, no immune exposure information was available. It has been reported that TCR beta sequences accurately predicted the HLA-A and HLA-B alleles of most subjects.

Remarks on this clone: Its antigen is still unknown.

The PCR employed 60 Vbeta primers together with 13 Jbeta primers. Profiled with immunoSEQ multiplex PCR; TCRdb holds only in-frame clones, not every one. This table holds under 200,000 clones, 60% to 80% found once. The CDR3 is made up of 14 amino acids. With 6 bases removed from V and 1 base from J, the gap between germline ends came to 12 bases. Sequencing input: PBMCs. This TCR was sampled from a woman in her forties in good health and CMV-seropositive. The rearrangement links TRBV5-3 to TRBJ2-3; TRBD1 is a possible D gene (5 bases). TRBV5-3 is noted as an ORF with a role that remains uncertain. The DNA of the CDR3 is TGTGCCAGAACTCAGGGCCGATGCACAGATACGCAGTATTTT. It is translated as CARTQGRCTDTQYF.